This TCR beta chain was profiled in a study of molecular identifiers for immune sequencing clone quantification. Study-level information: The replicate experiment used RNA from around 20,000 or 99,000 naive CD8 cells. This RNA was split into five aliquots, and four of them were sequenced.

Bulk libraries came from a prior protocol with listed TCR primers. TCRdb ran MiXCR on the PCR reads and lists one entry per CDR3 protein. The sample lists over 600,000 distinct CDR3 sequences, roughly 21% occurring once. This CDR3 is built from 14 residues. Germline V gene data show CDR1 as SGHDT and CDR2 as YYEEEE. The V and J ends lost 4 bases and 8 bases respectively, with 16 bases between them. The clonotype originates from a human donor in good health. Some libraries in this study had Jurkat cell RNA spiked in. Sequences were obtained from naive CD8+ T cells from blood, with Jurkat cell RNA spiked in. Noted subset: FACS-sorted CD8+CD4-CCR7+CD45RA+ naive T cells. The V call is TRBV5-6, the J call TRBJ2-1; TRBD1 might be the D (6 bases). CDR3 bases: TGTGCCAGCAGCCCAGTTAGACAGGCCGATGAGCAGTTCTTC. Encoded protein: CASSPVRQADEQFF.